This paragraph reports one TCR beta chain. This specimen belongs to a study of blood T cell repertoires in COVID-19. The wider study: The analysed material was cDNA or gDNA that came from T cells, B-cell-depleted T cells, or PBMCs.

This CDR3 is built from 14 residues. V dropped 5 bases and J dropped 3; count of bases not matched to a gene: 4. Germline CDR1 is MNHEY and CDR2 is SMNVEV (reference sequence). TCRdb's copy holds only in-frame clones and misses some; the assay was immunoSEQ multiplex PCR. The top ten hold 5.1% of the sample, which has 250,000 to 300,000 clones, over 75% seen once. The sequencing sample was made of peripheral blood. This chain uses TRBV27 with TRBJ1-1; TRBD1 matches 9 bases. The sequence derives from a man between 50 and 59 years old with active or convalescent COVID-19. The CDR3 coding sequence is TGTGCCAGCAGTGCAAACAGGGGGCACACTGAAGCTTTCTTT. Its translation: CASSANRGHTEAFF.